The rows below give T cell receptor beta chains drawn from one sample of a study of breast tumors, draining lymph nodes, adjacent tissues. In TCRdb, the multiplex PCR reads were re-called with MiXCR into one record per CDR3 protein. Here the sample spans approximately 230,000 distinct CDR3 sequences, under 40% being singletons. Sequencing was done on a sample of axillary lymph node tissue. The receptors were gathered from a female donor with breast cancer. Some clones in this sample may be carry-over from other donors' samples. Each CDR3 is given with its conserved first and last residue. D genes are given only for firm matches. Where a row states a size, it is once, few, many or the class of an expanded clone; other rows omit it.

abundance	d_gene	v_gene	j_gene	CDR3aa	CDR3nt
many	NA	TRBV2	TRBJ1-5	CASSGSGAPPQHF	TGTGCCAGCAGTGGATCCGGGGCGCCGCCCCAGCATTTT
NA	TRBD1	TRBV5-1	TRBJ1-5	CASSLTGAVDQPQHF	TGCGCCAGCAGCTTGACAGGGGCAGTTGATCAGCCCCAGCATTTT
many	TRBD2	TRBV20-1	TRBJ2-5	CSASRGGLETQYF	TGCAGTGCTAGTCGGGGGGGCTTAGAGACCCAGTACTTC
many	TRBD2	TRBV11-3	TRBJ2-1	CASSLSGGRNNEQFF	TGTGCCAGCAGCCTCAGCGGGGGGAGGAACAATGAGCAGTTCTTC
few	TRBD1	TRBV29-1	TRBJ1-1	CSAGQGNTEAFF	TGCAGCGCCGGACAGGGGAACACTGAAGCTTTCTTT
many	NA	TRBV9	TRBJ2-2	CASSVDARNTGELFF	TGTGCCAGCAGCGTAGATGCCAGGAACACCGGGGAGCTGTTTTTT
many	TRBD1	TRBV5-4	TRBJ2-5	CASSSGQAQETQYF	TGTGCCAGCAGCTCGGGACAGGCCCAAGAGACCCAGTACTTC
many	TRBD2	TRBV5-1	TRBJ2-3	CASSLALTSGGTDTQYF	TGCGCCAGCAGCTTGGCCCTCACTAGCGGGGGGACAGATACGCAGTATTTT
many	NA	TRBV12-3/TRBV12-4	TRBJ1-5	CASSLQGWGQPQHF	TGTGCCAGCAGTCTACAGGGTTGGGGTCAGCCCCAGCATTTT
many	TRBD1	TRBV7-2	TRBJ1-6	CATRGVQGASSPLHF	TGTGCCACCAGGGGTGTCCAGGGGGCCAGTTCACCCCTCCACTTT
NA	TRBD2	TRBV29-1	TRBJ2-7	CSASSFSSGGYEQYF	TGCAGCGCCAGCAGCTTTTCTAGCGGGGGCTACGAGCAGTACTTC
many	NA	TRBV6-6	TRBJ2-1	CASSAGSYNEQFF	TGTGCCAGCAGCGCAGGCTCCTACAATGAGCAGTTCTTC
NA	NA	TRBV7-9	TRBJ2-3	CASSPTWAAGEDTQYF	TGTGCCAGCAGCCCTACGTGGGCCGCTGGCGAAGATACGCAGTATTTT
NA	NA	TRBV15	TRBJ1-6	CAASSTDRGGRNSPLHF	TGTGCCGCCAGCAGCACCGACCGGGGGGGTCGAAATTCACCCCTCCACTTT
once	TRBD1	TRBV19	TRBJ2-4	CASSFPGQGAAKNIQSF	TGTGCCAGTAGTTTCCCGGGACAGGGGGCGGCCAAAAACATTCAGTCCTTC
many	NA	TRBV5-1	TRBJ1-2	CASSLDVYGYTF	TGCGCCAGCAGCTTGGACGTCTATGGCTACACCTTC
NA	TRBD1	TRBV5-6	TRBJ1-1	CASTGQSNTEAFF	TGTGCCAGTACGGGACAGTCGAACACTGAAGCTTTCTTT
many	NA	TRBV7-7	TRBJ2-2	CASSPLRANTGELFF	TGTGCTAGCAGCCCGTTGCGTGCGAACACCGGGGAGCTGTTTTTT
many	NA	TRBV29-1	TRBJ1-4	CSVALTRDEKLFF	TGCAGCGTTGCCCTGACAAGGGATGAAAAACTGTTTTTT
few	NA	TRBV11-2	TRBJ1-1	CASSYYRNTEAFF	TGTGCCAGCAGCTACTACAGGAACACTGAAGCTTTCTTT
many	NA	TRBV7-2	TRBJ2-7	CASRLTRDANEQYF	TGTGCCAGCAGGCTCACCCGGGACGCTAACGAGCAGTACTTC
many	NA	TRBV4-2	TRBJ1-5	CASSEQGGNQPQHF	TGTGCCAGCAGCGAACAGGGTGGGAATCAGCCCCAGCATTTT
NA	TRBD2	TRBV6-5	TRBJ2-3	CASSHDGGVTDTQYF	TGTGCCAGCAGTCACGACGGGGGGGTGACAGATACGCAGTATTTT
many	TRBD1	TRBV20-1	TRBJ1-2	CSARDRDSYGYTF	TGCAGTGCTAGAGACCGGGACAGCTATGGCTACACCTTC
NA	NA	TRBV19	TRBJ2-1	CASGIVNAPYIEQFF	TGTGCCAGTGGTATAGTGAACGCCCCCTACATTGAGCAGTTCTTC
many	NA	TRBV7-6	TRBJ2-3	CASSLGGDLTDTQYF	TGTGCCAGCAGCTTAGGGGGGGATCTCACAGATACGCAGTATTTT
many	NA	TRBV7-9	TRBJ2-5	CASSPPGSINRQETQYF	TGTGCCAGCAGCCCTCCTGGGTCCATTAATAGACAAGAGACCCAGTACTTC
NA	NA	TRBV25-1	TRBJ1-6	CASSPCGDYNSPLHF	TGTGCCAGCAGCCCCTGCGGGGATTATAATTCACCCCTCCACTTT
many	NA	TRBV12-3/TRBV12-4	TRBJ2-6	CASSRTTGSSGTNVLTF	TGTGCCAGCAGCCGGACTACCGGAAGCTCTGGGACCAACGTCCTGACTTTC
many	NA	TRBV6-5	TRBJ2-7	CASSYVPGYEQYF	TGTGCCAGCAGTTACGTCCCAGGCTACGAGCAGTACTTC
once	NA	TRBV7-2	TRBJ2-1	CASSFLGSYNEQFF	TGTGCCAGCAGCTTTCTCGGGTCCTACAATGAGCAGTTCTTC
few	NA	TRBV20-1	TRBJ2-4	CPKVRANIQSF	TGCCCCAAGGTCAGGGCAAACATTCAGTCCTTC
NA	NA	TRBV2	TRBJ1-6	CASSDTSGAYNSPLHF	TGTGCCAGCAGTGATACTAGCGGGGCCTACAATTCACCCCTCCACTTT
once	NA	TRBV4-2	TRBJ1-6	CASSRTRSSPLHF	TGTGCCAGCAGCCGAACTAGGAGTTCACCCCTCCACTTT
many	NA	TRBV25-1	TRBJ1-5	CASSEVGDQPQHF	TGTGCCAGCAGTGAGGTGGGGGATCAGCCCCAGCATTTT
many	NA	TRBV7-3	TRBJ2-2	CASSPGRFSTGELFF	TGTGCCAGCAGCCCGGGGCGGTTTTCCACCGGGGAGCTGTTTTTT
NA	TRBD2	TRBV7-9	TRBJ2-7	CASSSREGEQYF	TGTGCCAGCAGCTCCAGGGAGGGGGAGCAGTACTTC
many	TRBD1	TRBV19	TRBJ1-5	CASSKGQEYSNQPQHF	TGTGCCAGTAGTAAGGGACAGGAGTATAGCAATCAGCCCCAGCATTTT
many	NA	TRBV3-1	TRBJ1-2	CASSPTGDYGYTF	TGTGCCAGCAGCCCCACGGGAGACTATGGCTACACCTTC
many	NA	TRBV20-1	TRBJ2-1	CSANSPRGLDNEQFF	TGCAGTGCTAACTCCCCTCGGGGTCTGGACAATGAGCAGTTCTTC
many	NA	TRBV12-3/TRBV12-4	TRBJ2-1	CASSSPGARYNEQFF	TGTGCCAGCAGTTCCCCCGGGGCCCGCTACAATGAGCAGTTCTTC
many	NA	TRBV19	TRBJ1-5	CASSLVGGRSNQPQHF	TGTGCCAGTAGTCTGGTGGGGGGCCGGAGCAATCAGCCCCAGCATTTT
many	TRBD1	TRBV20-1	TRBJ2-5	CSATTGSETQYF	TGCAGTGCCACGACAGGGTCGGAGACCCAGTACTTC
many	NA	TRBV20-1	TRBJ1-3	CSAGPIGTSSGNTIYF	TGCAGTGCTGGGCCCATCGGGACATCCTCTGGAAACACCATATATTTT
many	TRBD1	TRBV10-3	TRBJ2-3	CAILSSRGLVDTQYF	TGTGCCATCCTGTCATCCAGGGGGCTCGTAGATACGCAGTATTTT
few	TRBD2	TRBV6-1	TRBJ2-3	CATERGGTDTQYF	TGTGCCACCGAGCGGGGGGGCACAGATACGCAGTATTTT
many	NA	TRBV5-5	TRBJ1-4	CASSIGTSAYNEKLFF	TGTGCCAGCAGCATCGGGACTTCGGCATATAATGAAAAACTGTTTTTT
many	TRBD1	TRBV7-6	TRBJ1-5	CASSLGQGANQPQHF	TGTGCCAGCAGCTTAGGCCAGGGGGCGAATCAGCCCCAGCATTTT
few	NA	TRBV10-3	TRBJ1-1	CAIARAGDTEAFF	TGTGCCATCGCCCGGGCCGGGGACACTGAAGCTTTCTTT
many	NA	TRBV6-5	TRBJ1-4	CASRGGGREKLFF	TGTGCCAGCAGGGGGGGGGGCAGGGAAAAACTGTTTTTT
many	TRBD1	TRBV18	TRBJ2-2	CASSPDWDRGNTGELFF	TGTGCCAGCTCACCCGATTGGGACAGGGGGAACACCGGGGAGCTGTTTTTT
NA	NA	TRBV5-1	TRBJ1-4	CASSLAAGGEKLFF	TGCGCCAGCAGCTTGGCGGCGGGGGGCGAAAAACTGTTTTTT
many	NA	TRBV7-9	TRBJ2-5	CASSLVRQGLRGEPQYF	TGTGCCAGCAGCTTAGTGCGGCAGGGACTGAGGGGAGAGCCCCAGTACTTC
many	TRBD2	TRBV12-5	TRBJ2-5	CASALVGGLAGQETQYF	TGTGCTAGTGCCCTAGTGGGGGGACTAGCGGGACAAGAGACCCAGTACTTC
few	NA	TRBV29-1	TRBJ1-1	CSVERGQRNTEAFF	TGCAGCGTTGAGCGTGGACAGCGGAACACTGAAGCTTTCTTT